This TCR beta chain emerged from a study of blood T cell repertoires in COVID-19. Study at large: Spain, Italy and the United States supplied samples that represented acute and convalescent COVID-19.

Authors' methods: Amplification from reference gene primers served as the basis for estimated nucleated cell counts. The method was immunoSEQ multiplex PCR; TCRdb's version includes in-frame clones alone and lacks a portion of them. V, J and clone size were drawn from that table, and D and trimming were deduced from the DNA. The sample holds about 26,000 clones, around 92% seen once. The clonotype comes from a human donor in a cohort sampled during active COVID-19. The sequenced material came from peripheral blood.

The CDR3 sequence: CASSREGPGLGNTIYF. The CDR3 nucleotides are TGTGCCAGCAGCCGTGAGGGTCCAGGTCTGGGAAACACCATATATTTT. The chain employs TRBV11-2 and TRBJ1-3; unclear D gene. Germline values: CDR1 SGHAT, CDR2 FQNNGV. The CDR3 covers 16 residues. Trimming took off 5 bases at V and 4 bases at J, with 18 bases between the two ends.